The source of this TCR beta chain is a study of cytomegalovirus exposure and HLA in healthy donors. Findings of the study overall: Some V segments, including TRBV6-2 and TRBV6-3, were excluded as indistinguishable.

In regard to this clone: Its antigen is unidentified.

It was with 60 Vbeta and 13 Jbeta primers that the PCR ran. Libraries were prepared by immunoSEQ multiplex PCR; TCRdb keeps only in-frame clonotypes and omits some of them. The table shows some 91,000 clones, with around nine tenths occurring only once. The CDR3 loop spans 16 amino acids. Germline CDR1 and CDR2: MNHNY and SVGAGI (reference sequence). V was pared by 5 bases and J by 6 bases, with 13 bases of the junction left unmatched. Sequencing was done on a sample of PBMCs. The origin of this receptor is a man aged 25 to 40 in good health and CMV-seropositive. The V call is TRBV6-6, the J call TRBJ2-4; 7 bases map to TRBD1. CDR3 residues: CASSSYPTGSLNIQYF. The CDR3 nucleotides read TGTGCCAGCAGTAGCTACCCGACAGGGTCCCTAAACATTCAGTACTTC.